Each of the 4 T cell receptor beta chains below was sequenced from the same sample in a study of shared clonotypes between healthy human individuals. Assay used: immunoSEQ multiplex PCR; TCRdb lists only in-frame clones, some missing. The sample yields about 2 million clones, about 95% seen once. Terminally differentiated effector memory CD45RA+ cells were left out of the naive CD8 fraction, which was CD45RO-negative and positively selected for CCR7. The sample consisted of naive CD8+ T cells sorted from blood. Every receptor here comes from a man between 18 and 35 years old in good health.

The chain has TRBV6-1 and TRBJ2-7, with a possible D match to TRBD1 (5 bases). The CDR3 spans 14 residues. Trimming left V 2 bases short and J 5 bases short, with 13 bases between. In germline, CDR1 is MNHNS, CDR2 SASEGT. The chain's CDR3 is CASSEWGPTNEQYF. CDR3 DNA sequence: TGTGCCAGCAGTGAATGGGGCCCGACCAACGAGCAGTACTTC.

The gene calls are TRBV6-5 and TRBJ2-2, with D possibly TRBD2 on 7 matching bases. The V gene lost 8 bases and the J gene lost 4 bases, with 11 bases spanning the gap. The CDR3 runs to 13 residues. The V gene's germline CDR1 is MNHEY and CDR2 SVGAGI. DNA for the CDR3: TGTGCCAGCGGTGGGGGGGCCACCGGGGAGCTGTTTTTT. Residues: CASGGGATGELFF.

The chain joins TRBV7-9 to TRBJ2-7; D is perhaps TRBD2 (6 bases). From germline, CDR1 is SEHNR and CDR2 FQNEAQ (reference sequence). This CDR3 is 14 amino acids long. V was pared by 4 bases and J by 5 bases, with 15 bases between. CDR3 in amino acids: CASSSGEAGHEQYF. CDR3 sequence (DNA): TGTGCCAGCAGCTCGGGGGAAGCTGGCCACGAGCAGTACTTC.

A note on this clone: One junction end does not reproduce the germline sequence, and a read error may be involved. The chain uses TRBV7-7 and TRBJ2-2, with 7 bases aligning to TRBD1. The CDR3 has 14 amino acids. Germline lookup yields CDR1 SSHAT and CDR2 FNYEAQ (reference sequence). The CDR3, as DNA: TGTGCTAGCAGCTTAGAAGGGGGCTCCGGGGAGCTGTTTTTT. It encodes CASSLEGGSGELFF.